Here is one TCR beta chain with its context. The trim removed 5 bases at V and 8 bases at J, leaving 10 bases unmatched. The CDR3 extends over 14 amino acids. Germline V gene data show CDR1 as SGHTA and CDR2 as FQGNSA. The sample belongs to a study of blood T cell repertoires in COVID-19. Study-level background: The United States, Italy and Spain were the sources of the acute and convalescent COVID-19 samples. PBMCs, B-cell-depleted T cells, or T cells provided the cDNA or gDNA that made up the material.

Authors' processing steps: Amplified reference gene primers provided the basis for estimating nucleated cell counts. The assay was immunoSEQ multiplex PCR, and TCRdb's table has in-frame clones only and misses some. The DNA gave D and trimming, while V, J and clone size come from that table. The data show fewer than 200,000 clones, with over 65% seen just once and approximately 3% held by the top ten. This receptor was identified in an elderly woman with acute or convalescent COVID-19. J is TRBJ1-2 and V is TRBV7-2, with TRBD1 matching over 8 bases. The specimen sequenced was peripheral blood. The CDR3 loop reads CASSRKDRGGGYTF. The CDR3 DNA is TGTGCCAGCAGCCGGAAAGACAGGGGAGGAGGCTACACCTTC.